This T cell receptor beta chain is from a study of cytomegalovirus exposure and HLA in healthy donors. General study points: Presence/absence analyses rested on an assumption that sequencing depth was roughly uniform across donors. Immune exposure was documented only through CMV serostatus. There were three CMV-associated chains whose specificity for CMV antigens was confirmed in vitro. Later on, analysis showed that most CMV-associated TCR beta chains appeared to be HLA-restricted.

In the case of this clone: Antigen unknown.

Amplification used 60 Vbeta primers and 13 Jbeta primers. The protocol was immunoSEQ multiplex PCR, while the TCRdb copy is restricted to in-frame clones and leaves out a portion. The repertoire holds 95,000 to 110,000 clones, with 73% as singletons. Germline V gives CDR1 SGHAT, CDR2 FQNNGV. Trimming cost V 5 bases and J 5 bases; bases outside gene matches: 5. The CDR3 extends over 13 amino acids. Sequenced: PBMCs. This clonotype originated in a man aged 30-40 years in good health and CMV-seronegative. V and J are TRBV11-2 and TRBJ2-5; 7 bases are a match to TRBD2. The CDR3 here is CASSTSEGETQYF. The CDR3 DNA sequence: TGTGCCAGCAGCACTAGCGAGGGGGAGACCCAGTACTTC.